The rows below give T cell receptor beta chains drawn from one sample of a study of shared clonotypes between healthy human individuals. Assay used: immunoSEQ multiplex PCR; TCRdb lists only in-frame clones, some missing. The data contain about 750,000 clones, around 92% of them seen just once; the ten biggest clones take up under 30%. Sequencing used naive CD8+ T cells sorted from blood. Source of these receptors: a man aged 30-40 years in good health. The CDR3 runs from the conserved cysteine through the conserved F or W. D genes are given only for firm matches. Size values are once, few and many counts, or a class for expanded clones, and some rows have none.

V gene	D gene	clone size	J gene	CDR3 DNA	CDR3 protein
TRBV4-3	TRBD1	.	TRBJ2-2	TGCGCCAGCAGTCCCGGCATAGGGGGCGAGAGCGGGGAGCTGTTTTTT	CASSPGIGGESGELFF
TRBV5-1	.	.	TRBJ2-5	TGCGCCAGCAGCGTCGACGGAGGACGGGAGACCCAGTACTTC	CASSVDGGRETQYF
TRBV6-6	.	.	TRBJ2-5	TGTGCCAGCAGTCCCCACGCTGGGCTCCAAGAGACCCAGTACTTC	CASSPHAGLQETQYF
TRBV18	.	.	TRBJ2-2	TGTGCCAGCTCACCACTAAGCCCTGCGGGGGAGCTGTTTTTT	CASSPLSPAGELFF
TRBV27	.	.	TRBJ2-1	TGTGCCAGCAGTTTTCCCAGCTCCTACAATGAGCAGTTCTTC	CASSFPSSYNEQFF
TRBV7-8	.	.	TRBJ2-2	TGTGCCAGCAGCTTAGCCGTCTCCCGGCGGGCGAACACCGGGGAGCTGTTTTTT	CASSLAVSRRANTGELFF
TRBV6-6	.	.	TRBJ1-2	TGTGCCAGCAGTTACAATACTCGTTTCTATGGCTACACCTTC	CASSYNTRFYGYTF
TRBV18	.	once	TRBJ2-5	TGTGCCAGCTCACCCGGTTTGCGTGAGTTTTGGGAGACCCAGTACTTC	CASSPGLREFWETQYF
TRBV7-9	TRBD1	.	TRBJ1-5	TGTGCCAGCACCTCCGAGGGACAGGCTCCCTATAGCAATCAGCCCCAGCATTTT	CASTSEGQAPYSNQPQHF
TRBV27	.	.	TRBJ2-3	TGTGCCAGCAGTTTAGGCGGTTACACAGATACGCAGTATTTT	CASSLGGYTDTQYF
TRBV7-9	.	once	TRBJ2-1	TGTGCCAGCAGCTGGGGAATAGGCTACAATGAGCAGTTCTTC	CASSWGIGYNEQFF
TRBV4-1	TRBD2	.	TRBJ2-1	TGCGCCAGCAGCCAAGGACTAGCGGGAGTGTCCTACAATGAGCAGTTCTTC	CASSQGLAGVSYNEQFF
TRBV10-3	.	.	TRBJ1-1	TGTGCCATCAGTGAGTTCGCAGGGACGAACACTGAAGCTTTCTTT	CAISEFAGTNTEAFF
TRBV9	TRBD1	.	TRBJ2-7	TGTGCCAGCAGCGAACAGGGGAGAAGCTACGAGCAGTACTTC	CASSEQGRSYEQYF
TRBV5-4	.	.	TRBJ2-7	TGTGCCAGCAGCTTGCGTAACACCGGGGCGGAAGAGCAGTACTTC	CASSLRNTGAEEQYF
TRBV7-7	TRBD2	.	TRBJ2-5	TGTGCTAGCAGCTCTCGTCTAGCGGCACAAGAGACCCAGTACTTC	CASSSRLAAQETQYF
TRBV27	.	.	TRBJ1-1	TGTGCCAGCAGCGATAGGGGACGCCTAGATGAAGCTTTCTTT	CASSDRGRLDEAFF
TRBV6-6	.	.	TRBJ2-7	TGTGCCAGCAGTTACGGTCCCGACAGTCAGGACTTC	CASSYGPDSQDF
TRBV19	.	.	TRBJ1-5	TGTGCCAGTATAGGGACGGAAGAGCTCAATCAGCCCCAGCATTTT	CASIGTEELNQPQHF
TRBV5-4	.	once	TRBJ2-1	TGTGCCAGCAGTGCCCTCGGGGTAGGGTCCTACAATGAGCAGTTCTTC	CASSALGVGSYNEQFF
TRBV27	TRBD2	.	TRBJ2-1	TGTGCCAGCAGTTTAACTAGCGGGTTGAACAATGAGCAGTTCTTC	CASSLTSGLNNEQFF
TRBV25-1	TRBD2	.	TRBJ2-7	TGTGCCAGCAGCCTGACTAGCGGGAAGTCCTACGAGCAGTACTTC	CASSLTSGKSYEQYF
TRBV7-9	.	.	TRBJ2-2	TGTGCCAGCAGCCTAAGCGTCGGGGAGCTGTTTTTT	CASSLSVGELFF
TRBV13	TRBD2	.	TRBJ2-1	TGTGCCAGCAGCGACGGGACTAGCGTCAATGAGCAGTTCTTC	CASSDGTSVNEQFF
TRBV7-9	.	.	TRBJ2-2	TGTGCCAACAGGGCTGGGGAGCTGTTTTTT	CANRAGELFF
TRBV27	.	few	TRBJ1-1	TGTGCCAGCAGTTTATCAGGGAGGAACACTGAAGCTTTCTTT	CASSLSGRNTEAFF
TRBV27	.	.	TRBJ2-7	TGTGCCAGCAGTTTAACCGGGGGTGAGCAGTACTTC	CASSLTGGEQYF
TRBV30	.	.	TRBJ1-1	TGTGCCTGGAGTGTACGGGTAGGCACGAACACTGAAGCTTTCTTT	CAWSVRVGTNTEAFF
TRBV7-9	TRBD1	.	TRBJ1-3	TGTGCCAGCAGCTTAACAAAGGACAGGGGCTTCTTCTCTGGAAACACCATATATTTT	CASSLTKDRGFFSGNTIYF
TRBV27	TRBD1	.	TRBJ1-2	TGTGCCAGCAGTTCGGGACAGCTCTATGGCTACACCTTC	CASSSGQLYGYTF
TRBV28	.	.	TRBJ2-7	TGTGCCAGCAGTTTGTTTTTAGGTCGGACATACCACGAGCAGTACTTC	CASSLFLGRTYHEQYF
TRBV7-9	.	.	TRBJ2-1	TGTGCCAGCAGCCCGGAGGGGGAGCCCTACAATGAGCAGTTCTTC	CASSPEGEPYNEQFF
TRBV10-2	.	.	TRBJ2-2	TGCGCCACCAAAGCGGTTCGGGAGCCCGGGGAGCTGTTTTTT	CATKAVREPGELFF
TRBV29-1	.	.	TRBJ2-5	TGCAGCGTTGAAGACCTAGGGCAAGAGACCCAGTACTTC	CSVEDLGQETQYF
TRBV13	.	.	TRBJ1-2	TGTGCCAGCAGCTTAGGGGGTACAGAAAACAACTATGGCTACACCTTC	CASSLGGTENNYGYTF
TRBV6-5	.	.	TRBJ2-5	TGTGCCAGCGGGCGGAACTTCCAAGAGACCCAGTACTTC	CASGRNFQETQYF
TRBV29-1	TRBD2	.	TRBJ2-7	TGCAGCGTTGCGGTCCTAGCGGGGGTGGTAGGGTACGAGCAGTACTTC	CSVAVLAGVVGYEQYF
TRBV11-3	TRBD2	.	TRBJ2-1	TGTGCCAGCAGCTCAAGGGACTATCCCGATGAGCAGTTCTTC	CASSSRDYPDEQFF
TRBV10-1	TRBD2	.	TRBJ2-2	TGCGCCAGCAGAGCGGGACCAAACACCGGGGAGCTGTTTTTT	CASRAGPNTGELFF
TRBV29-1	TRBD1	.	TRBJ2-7	TGCAGCGTTGAAGAGCCGGGACAGGGAGGCTACGAGCAGTACTTC	CSVEEPGQGGYEQYF
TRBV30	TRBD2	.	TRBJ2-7	TGTGCCTGGAGTGTACGTCTTAGCGGGAGGGCCAGGTACGAGCAGTACTTC	CAWSVRLSGRARYEQYF
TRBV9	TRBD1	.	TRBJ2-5	TGTGCCAGCACCCGGACAGGGGATTTACAAGAGACCCAGTACTTC	CASTRTGDLQETQYF
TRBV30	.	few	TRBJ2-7	TGTGCCTGGAGGGAAAACAACGAGCAGTACTTC	CAWRENNEQYF
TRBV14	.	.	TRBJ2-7	TGTGCCAGCAACAGGACGGGTCAATACGAGCAGTACTTC	CASNRTGQYEQYF
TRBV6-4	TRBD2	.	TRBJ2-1	TGTGCCAGCAGTGATTTAGCGGGTCCAATCAATGAGCAGTTCTTC	CASSDLAGPINEQFF
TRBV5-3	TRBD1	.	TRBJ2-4	TGTGCCAGAAGCTTCGGATGGACAGGGCTGGTTCCGTTGGCCAAAAACATTCAGTACTTC	CARSFGWTGLVPLAKNIQYF
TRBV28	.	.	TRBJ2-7	TGTGCCAGCAGTTCTCTGGAATCCCCCTACGAGCAGTACTTC	CASSSLESPYEQYF
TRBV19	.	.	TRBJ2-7	TGTGCCAGTAGTATGGGTACAGGATCCTACGAGCAGTACTTC	CASSMGTGSYEQYF
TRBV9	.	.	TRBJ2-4	TGTGCCAGCAGCGGGGACTCCCCACAAAACATTCAGTACTTC	CASSGDSPQNIQYF
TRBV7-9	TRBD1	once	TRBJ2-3	TGTGCCAGCAGCTCACCGCGGACAGGGGGTACAGATACGCAGTATTTT	CASSSPRTGGTDTQYF
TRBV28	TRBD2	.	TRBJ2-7	TGTGCCAGCAGCCCTAGCGGGACAGCGATCTTATACGAGCAGTACTTC	CASSPSGTAILYEQYF
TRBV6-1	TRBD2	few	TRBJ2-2	TGTGCCAGCAGCTCGACTAGCGGCTACACCGGGGAGCTGTTTTTT	CASSSTSGYTGELFF
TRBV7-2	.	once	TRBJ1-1	TGTGCCAGCAGCTTTGAATTCGCTGAAGCTTTCTTT	CASSFEFAEAFF
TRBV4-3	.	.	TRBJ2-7	TGCGCCAGCAGCCAAGATCTCGAGGGGCTCGAGCAGTACTTC	CASSQDLEGLEQYF
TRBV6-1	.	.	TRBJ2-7	TGTGCCAGCAGTGAAGTGGTCGTACTAAACGACGAGCAGTACTTC	CASSEVVVLNDEQYF
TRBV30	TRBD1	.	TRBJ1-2	TGTGCCTGGAGTGCCCGGGACAGGGGGAACTATGGCTACACCTTC	CAWSARDRGNYGYTF
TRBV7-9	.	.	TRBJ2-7	TGTGCCAGCAGCCGGATTGGACTTTCAGTATCCTACGAGCAGTACTTC	CASSRIGLSVSYEQYF
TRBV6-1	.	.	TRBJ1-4	TGTGCCAGCAGTGATACAAACAGGGTTGAAAAACTGTTTTTT	CASSDTNRVEKLFF
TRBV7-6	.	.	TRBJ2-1	TGTGCCAGCAGCTTAGTTTCAGGGGACAATGAGCAGTTCTTC	CASSLVSGDNEQFF